The present T cell receptor (beta chain) was sequenced within a study of T cell changes during pregnancy in multiple sclerosis. Generated by immunoSEQ multiplex PCR, the TCRdb table keeps only in-frame clones and is missing some. The sample shows around 52,000 clones, under 95% of them seen only once. The CDR3 is 12 amino acids. Germline values: CDR1 MDHEN, CDR2 SYDVKM. V was pared by 8 bases and J by 6 bases, with 12 bases between. This specimen consisted of CD4+ T cells from peripheral blood mononuclear cells, obtained in the second trimester of pregnancy. V and J are TRBV28 and TRBJ2-3; a possible D gene is TRBD1 (6 bases). The source is a female donor with multiple sclerosis, enrolled in a pregnancy study. CDR3 sequence: CASGGFRDTQYF. CDR3 coding DNA: TGTGCCAGCGGGGGCTTCAGGGATACGCAGTATTTT.